This T cell receptor (beta chain) was found in a study of memory CD4+ T cells and cytomegalovirus serostatus. Study findings and constraints: CD4+ memory repertoires contained 67 of 164 reported CMV TCRbeta sequences. The CMV-associated TCR signature appears largely within the CD4+ memory repertoire.

Single viable CD3+CD4+CD8-CD45RO+ cells were sorted as the memory CD4+ T cells. V lost 2 bases and J lost 4, with 12 bases in between. The germline V gene encodes CDR1 SGHTA and CDR2 FQGNSA. This CDR3 is 14 amino acids long. The assay was immunoSEQ multiplex PCR, and TCRdb's table has in-frame clones only and misses some. The sample has approximately 46,000 clones, about 74% seen once. Of note for this clone: The antigen is not known.

Sequencing was done on a sample of memory CD4+ T cells from blood. This rearrangement joins TRBV7-2 to TRBJ2-7; no clear D. This receptor was taken from an adult in good health and CMV-seropositive. CDR3 nucleotide sequence: TGTGCCAGCAGCTTAAACGTCCGAGGTTACGAGCAGTACTTC. Protein sequence: CASSLNVRGYEQYF.